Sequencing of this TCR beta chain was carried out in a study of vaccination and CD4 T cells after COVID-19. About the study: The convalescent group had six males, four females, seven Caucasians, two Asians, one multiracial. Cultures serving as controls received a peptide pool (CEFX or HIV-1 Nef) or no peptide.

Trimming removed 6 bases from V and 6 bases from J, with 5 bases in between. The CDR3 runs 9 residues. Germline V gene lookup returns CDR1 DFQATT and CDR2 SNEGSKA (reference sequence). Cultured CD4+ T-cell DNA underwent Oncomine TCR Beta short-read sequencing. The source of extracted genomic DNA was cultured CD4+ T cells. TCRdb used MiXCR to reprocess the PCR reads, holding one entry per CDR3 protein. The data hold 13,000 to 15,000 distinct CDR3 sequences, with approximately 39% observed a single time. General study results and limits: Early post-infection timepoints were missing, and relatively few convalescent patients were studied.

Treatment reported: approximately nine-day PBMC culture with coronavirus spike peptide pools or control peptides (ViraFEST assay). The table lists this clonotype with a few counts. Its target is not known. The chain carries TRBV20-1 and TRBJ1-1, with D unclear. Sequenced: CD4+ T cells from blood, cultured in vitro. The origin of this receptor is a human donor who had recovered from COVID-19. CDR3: CSAEAEAFF. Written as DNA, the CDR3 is TGCAGTGCGGAGGCTGAAGCTTTCTTT.